The sequence of this T cell receptor beta chain was determined in a study of T cell clonotyping in hematopoietic cell transplantation (dated by TCRdb to the early 2020s). About the full investigation: A total of fewer than 150 blood samples were gathered in the study from 30 to 35 consecutive transplant recipients along with their related donors. Recruitment of patients ran from 2015 to early 2017, and follow-up continued until late 2020 or until death.

Blood samples for TCR beta sequencing were given by related transplant donors. Nuclei Lysis Solution was used to extract genomic DNA from fresh or cryopreserved unfractionated peripheral blood mononuclear cells. TCR beta CDR3 regions were amplified from genomic DNA with the immunoSEQ assay, a bias-controlled multiplex PCR using V- and J-specific primers. In a second PCR step, a proprietary barcode and Illumina adapter sequences were attached to the CDR3 amplicons. An Illumina MiSeq instrument was used to sequence the CDR3 libraries. Regarding the original processing steps: Export and quality control were done with immunoSEQ Analyzer 3.0, while downstream analyses used R Bioconductor and Immunarch. Only productive rearrangements within the normalized downsampled data set were used in the calculation of repertoire metrics. Clonotypes larger than 5 templates in the normalized cohort were defined as pathologically expanded. The Inverse Simpson Index served as the measure of repertoire diversity. CMV-specificity analyses were carried out on the non-normalized data set to capture all clonotypes. The immuneACCESS repertoire file appears here via TCRdb, limited to in-frame rearrangements. These files lack a portion of the clones; in checked studies, under half of the deficit traces to unresolved V genes, and the cause of the others is not known. D and trimming come from the DNA, and the V and J calls and clone size come from that table. This sample comprises about 18,000 clones, approximately 79% of them detected only once. Clones ranked in the top ten supply about 15% of the sample.

Counted from cysteine to phenylalanine, this CDR3 has 17 amino acids. Left in the record is the CDR3 DNA by itself, 51 bases read in frame from the first base. Trimming takes 2 bases from V and 2 bases from J, and the germline ends sit 18 bases apart. Taken from the germline V gene (reference sequence), the CDR1 and CDR2 loops are SGHNT and YYREEE. Overall study results and their limits: A decrease in recipient TCR diversity was observed after transplant, and a progressive increase in pathologically expanded clonotypes was seen from day 30 to day 180. The sample size was limited, and CD4 and CD8 repertoire contributions could not be separated because cells were not sorted. Broader posttransplant TCR repertoire diversity was predicted by donor and pretransplant recipient Inverse Simpson Index values. Only a small fraction of recipient repertoires overlapped donor repertoires, with over 95% appearing de novo at the given depth.

The sample holds a few counts of this clone. This receptor's antigen is unknown. No base-level quality is on record; no much larger clone is a single base apart. The specimen was peripheral blood mononuclear cells. The V and J genes are TRBV5-4 and TRBJ2-3; TRBD2 is possibly the D segment (7 matching bases). The TCR comes from a man aged 55 to 70 in good health. Some clones in this sample may be carry-over from other donors' samples. CDR3 protein: CASSFKLAGAFTDTQYF. The DNA sequence follows: TGTGCCAGCAGCTTCAAGTTGGCGGGGGCCTTCACAGATACGCAGTATTTT.